This T cell receptor beta chain emerged from a study of response to subunit inactivated influenza vaccine (dated by TCRdb to 2017 to 2018). Background on the whole study: To follow how T cells responded to a trivalent subunit inactivated influenza vaccine, the researchers relied on deep quantitative profiling of the T cell receptor repertoire. Study-wide findings and limitations: It was suggested by the authors that each seasonal influenza vaccination may recruit only a limited number of new T cells.

Trimming at the junction amounts to 3 bases on V and 4 bases on J, and the germline ends lie 6 bases apart. The CDR3, from cysteine to phenylalanine, totals 13 residues. Solely the CDR3 DNA is kept, with 39 bases framed from the first base. The receptor library was made with RT-PCR. The data were produced on an Illumina HiSeq 2500. TCRdb ran its own pipeline on the public reads, namely fastp trimming at Q25 and MiXCR clone calling, and kept in-frame beta chains. Rows are combined by CDR3 protein, so each entry shows the most common genes and DNA. For this sample there are roughly 710,000 distinct CDR3 sequences; roughly 15% appear just once. The ten largest clones represent about 7.6% of the sample. This clonotype was observed many times. Its antigen has not been determined. No base quality values were provided; no much bigger clone lies one nucleotide off.

The clonotype was recovered from a man in his forties or fifties who received an inactivated influenza vaccine. Donor details come from another sample of the same person, matched by shared clones. The starting material was PBMCs from blood, obtained approximately 15 days before vaccination. The chain was built from TRBV12-3 or TRBV12-4 and TRBJ2-2, with the D gene too uncertain to name. The CDR3 has the sequence CASSFQATGELFF. The bases are TGTGCCAGCAGTTTTCAGGCCACCGGGGAGCTGTTTTTT.